This T cell receptor beta chain was sequenced for a study of graft-versus-host responses after intestinal transplantation. On the study more broadly: Those transplanted obtained multivisceral, liver-intestinal, or isolated intestinal grafts.

Generated by immunoSEQ multiplex PCR, the TCRdb table keeps only in-frame clones and is missing some. The sample records over 90,000 clones, about nine tenths being singletons. A remark on this clone: What it binds is unknown.

Sequencing was performed on unstimulated CD4+ T cells sorted from spleen or lymph node cells, taken before transplant. The receptor's source is a human donor who was the organ donor for an intestinal transplant.

CDR3 DNA: TGCGCCAGCAGCCCGGGACAGGGAGGGGGCTACACCTTC. Translated: CASSPGQGGGYTF. V is TRBV5-1 and J is TRBJ1-2; 9 bases are a match to TRBD1. The germline gives CDR1 SGHRS, CDR2 YFSETQ. This CDR3 is 13 amino acids long. Unmatched junction bases numbered 6, after V lost 4 bases and J lost 8 bases. Based on the CDR3 plus reference TRBV5-1 and TRBJ1-2, the full variable domain is KAGVTQTPRYLIKTRGQQVTLSCSPISGHRSVSWYQQTPGQGLQFLFEYFSETQRNKGNFPGRFSGRQFSNSRSEMNVSTLELGDSALYLCASSPGQGGGYTFGSGTRLTVV.